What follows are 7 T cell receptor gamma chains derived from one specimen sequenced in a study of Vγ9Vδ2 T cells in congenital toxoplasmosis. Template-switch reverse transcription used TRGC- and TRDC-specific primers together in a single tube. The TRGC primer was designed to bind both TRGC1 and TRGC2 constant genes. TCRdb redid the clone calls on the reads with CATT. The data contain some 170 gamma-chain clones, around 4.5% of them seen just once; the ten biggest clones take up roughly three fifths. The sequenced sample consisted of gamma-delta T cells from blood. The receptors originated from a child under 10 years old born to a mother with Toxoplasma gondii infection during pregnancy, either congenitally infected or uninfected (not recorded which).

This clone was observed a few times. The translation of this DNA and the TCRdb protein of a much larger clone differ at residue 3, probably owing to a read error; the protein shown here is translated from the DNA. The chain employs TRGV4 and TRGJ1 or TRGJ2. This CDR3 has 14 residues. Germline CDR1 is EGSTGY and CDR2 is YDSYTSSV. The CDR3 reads CAIWDGLDYYKKLF. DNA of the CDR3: TGTGCCATCTGGGATGGGCTCGATTATTATAAGAAACTCTTT.

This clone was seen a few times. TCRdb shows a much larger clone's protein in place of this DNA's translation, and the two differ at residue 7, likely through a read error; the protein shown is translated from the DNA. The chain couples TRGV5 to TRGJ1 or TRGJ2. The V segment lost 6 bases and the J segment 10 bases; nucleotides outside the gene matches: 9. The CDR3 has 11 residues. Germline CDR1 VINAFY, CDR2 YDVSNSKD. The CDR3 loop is CATWFWQKKLF. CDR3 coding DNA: TGTGCCACCTGGTTCTGGCAGAAGAAACTCTTT.

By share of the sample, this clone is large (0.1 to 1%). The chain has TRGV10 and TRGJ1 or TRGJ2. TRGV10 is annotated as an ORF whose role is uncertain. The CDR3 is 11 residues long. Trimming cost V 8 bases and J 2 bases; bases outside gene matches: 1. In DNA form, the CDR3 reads TGTGCTGCGTGGGATTATTATAAGAAACTCTTT. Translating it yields CAAWDYYKKLF.

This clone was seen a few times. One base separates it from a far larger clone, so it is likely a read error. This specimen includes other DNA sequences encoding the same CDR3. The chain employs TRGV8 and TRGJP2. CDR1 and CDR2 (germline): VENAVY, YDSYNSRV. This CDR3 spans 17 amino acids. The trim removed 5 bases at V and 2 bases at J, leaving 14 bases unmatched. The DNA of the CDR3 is TGTGCCACCTGGGCCCGAAGGGACTACAGTAGTGATTGGATCAAGACGTTT. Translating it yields CATWARRDYSSDWIKTF.

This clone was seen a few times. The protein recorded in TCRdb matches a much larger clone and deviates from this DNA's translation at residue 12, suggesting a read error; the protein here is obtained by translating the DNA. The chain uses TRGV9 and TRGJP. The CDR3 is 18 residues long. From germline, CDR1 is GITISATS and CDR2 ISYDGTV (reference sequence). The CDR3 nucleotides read TGTGCCTTGTGGGAGGTGCTGGTTGAAGAGTTGGACAAAAAAATCAAGGTATTT. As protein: CALWEVLVEELDKKIKVF.

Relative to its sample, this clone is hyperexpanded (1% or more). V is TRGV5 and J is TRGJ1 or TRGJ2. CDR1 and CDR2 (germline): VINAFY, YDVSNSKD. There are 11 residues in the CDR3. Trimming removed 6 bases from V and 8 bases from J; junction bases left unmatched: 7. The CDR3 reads CATWFWHKKLF. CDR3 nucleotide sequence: TGTGCCACCTGGTTCTGGCATAAGAAACTCTTT.

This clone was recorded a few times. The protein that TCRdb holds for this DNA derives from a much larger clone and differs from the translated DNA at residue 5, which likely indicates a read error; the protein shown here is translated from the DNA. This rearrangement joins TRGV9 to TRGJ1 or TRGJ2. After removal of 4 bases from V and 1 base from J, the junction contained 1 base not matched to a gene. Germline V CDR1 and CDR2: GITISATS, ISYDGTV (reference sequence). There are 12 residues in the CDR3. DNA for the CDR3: TGTGCCTTGTGGGATAATTATTATAAGAAACTCTTT. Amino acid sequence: CALWDNYYKKLF.